This T cell receptor (beta chain) appears in the sequencing data of a study of blood T cell repertoires in COVID-19. Overall study context: The United States, Italy and Spain supplied acute and convalescent COVID-19 samples.

V lost 4 bases to trimming and J lost 2 bases; unmatched junction nucleotides: 6. The CDR3 is 15 residues long. CDR1 and CDR2 from the germline V gene are SGHRS and YFSETQ. This clone was counted between two and nine times. In the original processing: Amplifying reference gene primers gave estimates of nucleated cell counts. Clones were read by immunoSEQ multiplex PCR, and TCRdb kept only the in-frame ones, dropping some. V, J and clone size are those of that table, while D and trimming were read from the DNA. Of approximately 100,000 clones in the sample, around 87% were seen once. The rearrangement links TRBV5-1 to TRBJ2-3, with TRBD1 identical over 8 bases. The source material was peripheral blood. The TCR sequence derives from a woman aged 30 to 39 with acute or convalescent COVID-19. DNA for the CDR3: TGCGCCAGCAGCCATGGACAGGGATTCACAGATACGCAGTATTTT. Translated: CASSHGQGFTDTQYF.